This record covers a single TCR beta chain. Its antigen is unidentified. The sample is drawn from a study of cytomegalovirus exposure and HLA in healthy donors. Broader study findings: For most subjects, TCR beta sequences were reported to predict HLA-A and HLA-B alleles with accuracy. Within the data, a cluster of highly shared sequence variants was likely a sequencing artifact.

In the PCR, 60 Vbeta and 13 Jbeta primers were used. Measured with immunoSEQ multiplex PCR; TCRdb has only the in-frame clones, and not every one. The table includes about 190,000 clones, about 85% detected once. Trimming cost V 6 bases and J 6 bases, with 15 bases left between them. Germline values: CDR1 LNHDA, CDR2 SQIVND (reference sequence). This CDR3 contains 14 residues. Sequencing was carried out using PBMCs. The chain is built from TRBV19 and TRBJ1-5, with TRBD1 as a possible D gene (5 bases). The TCR sequence derives from a woman in her forties or fifties in good health and CMV-seropositive. The CDR3 DNA is TGTGCCAGTAGCCCAAGATCGGGGGGTCAGCCCCAGCATTTT. This encodes CASSPRSGGQPQHF.